This T cell receptor beta chain was sequenced for a study of T cell responses to AZD1222 COVID-19 vaccine. Study-wide background: Combined were second doses at about 4 or about 12 weeks. Points from the study as a whole: Targeting of unmutated variant regions was reportedly seen in nearly half of spike-specific TCRs.

Repertoires were generated with immunoSEQ multiplex PCR, while TCRdb's copy carries only in-frame clones and drops some. Of about 110,000 clones listed, around 83% are singletons. CDR1 LNHDA and CDR2 SQIVND come from the germline V gene (reference sequence). There are 12 residues in the CDR3. V lost 5 bases and J lost 0, with 4 bases in between. As to this clone: Its antigen remains unknown.

The rearrangement links TRBV19 to TRBJ1-1; D call uncertain. The sequenced sample was peripheral blood, obtained on day 0 of AZD1222 vaccination. This clonotype originated in an adult in good health. The CDR3 coding sequence is TGTGCCAGTAGTCAGATGAACACTGAAGCTTTCTTT. It is translated as CASSQMNTEAFF. Full variable domain (outside the CDR3, taken from reference TRBV19 and TRBJ1-1): DGGITQSPKYLFRKEGQNVTLSCEQNLNHDAMYWYRQDPGQGLRLIYYSQIVNDFQKGDIAEGYSVSREKKESFPLTVTSAQKNPTAFYLCASSQMNTEAFFGQGTRLTVV.